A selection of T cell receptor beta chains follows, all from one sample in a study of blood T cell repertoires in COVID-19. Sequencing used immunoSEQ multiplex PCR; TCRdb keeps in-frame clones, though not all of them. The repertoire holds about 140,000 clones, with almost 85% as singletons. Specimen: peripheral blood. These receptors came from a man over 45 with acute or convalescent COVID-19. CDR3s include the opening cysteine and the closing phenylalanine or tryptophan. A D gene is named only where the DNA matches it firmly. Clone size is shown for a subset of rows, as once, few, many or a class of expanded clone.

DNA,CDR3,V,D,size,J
TGTGCCAGCAGCTTAGTACAGGGATCCTACGAGCAGTACTTC,CASSLVQGSYEQYF,TRBV5-4,-,-,TRBJ2-7
TGTGCCAGCAAGCTGCTTAGCGGGGCCTACAATGAGCAGTTCTTC,CASKLLSGAYNEQFF,TRBV2,TRBD2,-,TRBJ2-1
TGCGCCAGCAGCTGGGGGGACCCTTCCACCGGGGAGCTGTTTTTT,CASSWGDPSTGELFF,TRBV5-1,-,-,TRBJ2-2
TGTGCCAGTAGCGGAAGGAGGGGATCCTATAATTCACCCCTCCACTTT,CASSGRRGSYNSPLHF,TRBV19,-,few,TRBJ1-6
TGTGCCAGCAGTTACAGGACAGTAGATGGCTACACCTTC,CASSYRTVDGYTF,TRBV6-5,-,-,TRBJ1-2
TGTGCCAGCAGCAAAGGAAAAGGGGTTCGGCGAGAGACCCAGTACTTC,CASSKGKGVRRETQYF,TRBV21-1,-,-,TRBJ2-5
TGTGCCAGCTCACCGAGTGGCGGGGAACTCTCTAACTATGGCTACACCTTC,CASSPSGGELSNYGYTF,TRBV18,-,-,TRBJ1-2
TGTGCCAGCAGACAGGGAATGAACACTGAAGCTTTCTTT,CASRQGMNTEAFF,TRBV3-1/TRBV3-2,-,-,TRBJ1-1
TGTGCCAGCAGTGAGTCACCGGGGGCCTACAATGAGCAGTTCTTC,CASSESPGAYNEQFF,TRBV6-4,-,-,TRBJ2-1
TGTGCTAGTGGTTTCGCCAGGGGGTTTAACTATGGCTACACCTTC,CASGFARGFNYGYTF,TRBV12-5,TRBD1,-,TRBJ1-2
TGTGCCAGCAGAGAAGCCCCACCGGGACTAGCTGGGCGCAATGAGCAGTTCTTC,CASREAPPGLAGRNEQFF,TRBV6-1,TRBD2,-,TRBJ2-1
TGTGCCAGCAGCTTAGCGGGACTAGCAGCACCTAGACGCACAGATACGCAGTATTTT,CASSLAGLAAPRRTDTQYF,TRBV7-2,TRBD2,-,TRBJ2-3
TGCGCCAGCAGCTTGGGGAGCGGGAGTCGGTACGAGCAGTACTTC,CASSLGSGSRYEQYF,TRBV5-1,TRBD2,-,TRBJ2-7
TGTGCCACCAGCAGAGATGAGGACTACGAGCAGTACTTC,CATSRDEDYEQYF,TRBV15,-,-,TRBJ2-7
TGTGCCAGCAGTTCTCTTAGCGGGAATCATGAGCAGTTCTTC,CASSSLSGNHEQFF,TRBV27,TRBD2,-,TRBJ2-1
TGTGCCAGCAGGCGACAGGGTTTTGGAAACACCATATATTTT,CASRRQGFGNTIYF,TRBV6-5,TRBD1,-,TRBJ1-3
TGTGCCTGGAGTAAGGGGTTTAGCTCCTACGAGCAGTACTTC,CAWSKGFSSYEQYF,TRBV30,-,-,TRBJ2-7
TGTGCCAGCAGTTACTCGACTCAGCAGGGTCGCTCACCCCTCCACTTT,CASSYSTQQGRSPLHF,TRBV6-5,-,-,TRBJ1-6
TGTGCCAGCAGCCGGGACAGGGCAAATTCACCCCTCCACTTT,CASSRDRANSPLHF,TRBV6-6,TRBD1,once,TRBJ1-6
TGCGCCAGCAGCCCGGGGCAGGGGAATGAAAAACTGTTTTTT,CASSPGQGNEKLFF,TRBV5-1,-,-,TRBJ1-4
TGTGCCAGCAGTACAGGGACAGGGATTCAGCCCCAGCATTTT,CASSTGTGIQPQHF,TRBV6-2/TRBV6-3,TRBD1,-,TRBJ1-5
TGTGCCTGGAGTGATAGCGGTTTTTCCTACGAGCAGTACTTC,CAWSDSGFSYEQYF,TRBV30,-,once,TRBJ2-7
TGTGCCAGCAGCTTATGGGGCGGGGCCTACAATGAGCAGTTCTTC,CASSLWGGAYNEQFF,TRBV5-6,-,-,TRBJ2-1
TGTGCCAGTAGTTCGGGGGAGGGGCGGGGGAGGGAGACCCAGTACTTC,CASSSGEGRGRETQYF,TRBV19,TRBD2,-,TRBJ2-5
TGTGCCAGCTCACCCGGAACCGGGGGTAACTATGGCTACACCTTC,CASSPGTGGNYGYTF,TRBV18,-,-,TRBJ1-2
TGTGCCAGTAGAACCTCAGGGGGCTTGAGTGGCTACACCTTC,CASRTSGGLSGYTF,TRBV2,TRBD1,-,TRBJ1-2
TGTGCCAGCAGTGAGGCGCCAGGGGTATCCTACGAGCAGTACTTC,CASSEAPGVSYEQYF,TRBV6-1,-,-,TRBJ2-7
TGTGCCAGCAGCTTATCCTATGATCAGGGAAACACTGAAGCTTTCTTT,CASSLSYDQGNTEAFF,TRBV7-9,-,-,TRBJ1-1
TGCGCCAGCACCCTGGAGGGTGGGACGAAAGGAAACACCATATATTTT,CASTLEGGTKGNTIYF,TRBV5-1,-,-,TRBJ1-3
TGTGCCAGCAGCTCTACTTGGGGGCTGGGTGAAAAACTGTTTTTT,CASSSTWGLGEKLFF,TRBV7-9,-,few,TRBJ1-4
TGTGCCAGCAGCCCCCAGGGACTGTCTTGGGCCTCCTACAATGAGCAGTTCTTC,CASSPQGLSWASYNEQFF,TRBV7-3,-,-,TRBJ2-1
TGTGCCAGTAGTATGTCGAGATCCGGGACAGACCTGAACACTGAAGCTTTCTTT,CASSMSRSGTDLNTEAFF,TRBV19,TRBD1,-,TRBJ1-1
TGTGCCAGCAGTTTGGGTAGCGGGGACTCCTACAATGAGCAGTTCTTC,CASSLGSGDSYNEQFF,TRBV28,TRBD2,-,TRBJ2-1
TGCGCCAGCAGGTCGAAATCAAGCGGGGGGGCCGTCACCGGGGAGCTGTTTTTT,CASRSKSSGGAVTGELFF,TRBV5-1,TRBD2,-,TRBJ2-2
TGTGCCACCGAAGAGGCTGGGGCCAACGTCCTGACTTTC,CATEEAGANVLTF,TRBV24-1,-,-,TRBJ2-6
TGTGCCAGCGGCCGGGGGGGTTCCCAATACGAGCAGTACTTC,CASGRGGSQYEQYF,TRBV28,TRBD2,-,TRBJ2-7
TGCGCCAGCAGCTCACAGGGGGACGGCTACACCTTC,CASSSQGDGYTF,TRBV5-1,TRBD1,-,TRBJ1-2
TGTGCCAGCTCCCGGACTAGCGGGGGTGAGACCCAGTACTTC,CASSRTSGGETQYF,TRBV18,TRBD2,-,TRBJ2-5
TGTGCCAGCAGCTTAACCGTAGGGGTCGGGGAGCTGTTTTTT,CASSLTVGVGELFF,TRBV7-3,-,-,TRBJ2-2
TGTGCCAGCAGCACCTGGGACAGGGGAATGGGTGAGCAGTTCTTC,CASSTWDRGMGEQFF,TRBV11-3,TRBD1,-,TRBJ2-1
TGTGCCAGTAGTATTAAGGGACAGTATAGCAATCAGCCCCAGCATTTT,CASSIKGQYSNQPQHF,TRBV19,TRBD1,-,TRBJ1-5
TGTGCCAGCAGCCCCCTGGCCCGCGGTTATCGGTCCTATAATTCACCCCTCCACTTT,CASSPLARGYRSYNSPLHF,TRBV7-2,-,-,TRBJ1-6
TGTGCCAGCAGCCTCCGACAGGGGGCGGTCTACGAGCAGTACTTC,CASSLRQGAVYEQYF,TRBV3-1/TRBV3-2,TRBD1,once,TRBJ2-7
TGTGCCAGCAGCCCTTTCCCAAAAGCCGAGCAGTACTTC,CASSPFPKAEQYF,TRBV14,-,-,TRBJ2-7
TGTGCCAGCAGCTTAGCACCCCGCGGGACTAGCGGGAGAATCAACGAGCAGTACTTC,CASSLAPRGTSGRINEQYF,TRBV7-8,TRBD2,-,TRBJ2-7
TGTGCCAGCAGCTTAGCGAGGGCGAAAAACAATGAGCAGTTCTTC,CASSLARAKNNEQFF,TRBV11-2,-,-,TRBJ2-1
TGTGCCAGCAGCTTAATGACTAGCGGGGACCTCTACCAAGAGACCCAGTACTTC,CASSLMTSGDLYQETQYF,TRBV13,TRBD2,-,TRBJ2-5
TGCGCCAGCAGCGCCGCAGGGAATCAGCCCCAGCATTTT,CASSAAGNQPQHF,TRBV5-1,-,-,TRBJ1-5
TGTGCCAGCAGTTACCCCCAGGGCCATCAAGAGCAGTTCTTC,CASSYPQGHQEQFF,TRBV6-2/TRBV6-3,-,-,TRBJ2-1
TGTGCCAGCGACGGTCCGAGCGGGAGTGCCTACGAGCAGTACTTC,CASDGPSGSAYEQYF,TRBV21-1,-,-,TRBJ2-7